This T cell receptor beta chain was profiled in a study of blood T cells in healthy people across ages. General observations from the study: Per million T cells, TCR beta diversity dropped roughly linearly as age increased.

The CDR3 sequence is 17 residues long. Looked up from germline, CDR1 is SEHNR and CDR2 is FQNEAQ (reference sequence). With 4 bases clipped from V and 2 bases from J, the junction kept 9 bases outside the gene matches. The sample holds a few counts of this clonotype. What it recognizes is unknown. Together with a sample-barcoded 5' primer, a J-beta primer mix was included in a second PCR lasting about 6 to 11 cycles. A template-switch adaptor containing 12 random nucleotides labeled each cDNA molecule. TCRdb ran MiXCR on the 5' RACE reads and lists one entry per CDR3 protein. Of about 1.8 million distinct CDR3 sequences in the sample, less than 50% were seen once.

The sequencing sample was made of blood. The chain combines TRBV7-9 with TRBJ2-1; 9 nucleotides line up with TRBD1. The sequence came from a woman between 35 and 50 years old in good health. The CDR3: CASSSPQQGAPYNEQFF. The DNA for the CDR3 is TGTGCCAGCAGCTCCCCCCAACAGGGGGCCCCCTACAATGAGCAGTTCTTC. The complete variable domain, with remaining parts taken from reference TRBV7-9 and TRBJ2-1, reads DTGVSQNPRHKITKRGQNVTFRCDPISEHNRLYWYRQTLGQGPEFLTYFQNEAQLEKSRLLSDRFSAERPKGSFSTLEIQRTEQGDSAMYLCASSSPQQGAPYNEQFFGPGTRLTVL.